This T cell receptor (beta chain) was documented in a study of blood T cell repertoires in COVID-19. Per germline, CDR1 MNHEY and CDR2 SMNVEV (reference sequence). With 8 bases removed from V and 4 bases from J, the gap between germline ends came to 14 bases. The CDR3 has 14 amino acids. Here immunoSEQ multiplex PCR was the method, and the copy in TCRdb shows in-frame clones only, minus some. The sample lists some 350,000 clones, 88% seen once, with under 6% in the top ten. This clone occurred once. The chain links TRBV27 to TRBJ2-2; tentatively, D is TRBD2 (6 bases). The clonotype comes from a man aged 30 to 45 who had recovered from COVID-19. Sequenced material: PBMCs or T cells enriched from blood (not recorded which). CDR3 nucleotides: TGTGCCAGCTGTCCTGGGGGGATCACCGGGGAGCTGTTTTTT. Translation gives CASCPGGITGELFF.